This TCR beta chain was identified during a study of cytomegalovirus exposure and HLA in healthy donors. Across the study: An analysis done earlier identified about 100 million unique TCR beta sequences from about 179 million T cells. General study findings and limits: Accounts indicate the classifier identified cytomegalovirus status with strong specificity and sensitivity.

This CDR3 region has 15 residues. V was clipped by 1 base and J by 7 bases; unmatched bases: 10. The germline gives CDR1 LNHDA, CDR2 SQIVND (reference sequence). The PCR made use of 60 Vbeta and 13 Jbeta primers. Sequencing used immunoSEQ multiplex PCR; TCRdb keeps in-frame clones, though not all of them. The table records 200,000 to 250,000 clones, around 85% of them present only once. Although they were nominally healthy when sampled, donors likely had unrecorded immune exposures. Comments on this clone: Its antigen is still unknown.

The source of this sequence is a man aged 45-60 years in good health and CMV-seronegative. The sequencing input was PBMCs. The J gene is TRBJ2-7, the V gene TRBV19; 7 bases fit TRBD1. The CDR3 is CASSIVAGGLGEQYF. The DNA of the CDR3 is TGTGCCAGTAGTATAGTGGCAGGGGGTTTGGGAGAGCAGTACTTC.